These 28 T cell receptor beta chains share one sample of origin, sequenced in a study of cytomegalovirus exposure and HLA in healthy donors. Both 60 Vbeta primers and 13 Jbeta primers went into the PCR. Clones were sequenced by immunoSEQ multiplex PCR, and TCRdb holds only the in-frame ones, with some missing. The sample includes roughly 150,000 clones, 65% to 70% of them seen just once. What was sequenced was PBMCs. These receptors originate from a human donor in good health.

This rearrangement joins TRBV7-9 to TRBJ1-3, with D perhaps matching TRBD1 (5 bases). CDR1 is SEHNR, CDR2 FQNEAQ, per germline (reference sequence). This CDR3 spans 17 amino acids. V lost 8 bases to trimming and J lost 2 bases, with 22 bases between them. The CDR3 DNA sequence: TGTGCCAGCTACCGGGGGATTTTTACCGGGGCTGGAAACACCATATATTTT. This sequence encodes CASYRGIFTGAGNTIYF. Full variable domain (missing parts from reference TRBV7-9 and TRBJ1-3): DTGVSQNPRHKITKRGQNVTFRCDPISEHNRLYWYRQTLGQGPEFLTYFQNEAQLEKSRLLSDRFSAERPKGSFSTLEIQRTEQGDSAMYLCASYRGIFTGAGNTIYFGEGSWLTVV.

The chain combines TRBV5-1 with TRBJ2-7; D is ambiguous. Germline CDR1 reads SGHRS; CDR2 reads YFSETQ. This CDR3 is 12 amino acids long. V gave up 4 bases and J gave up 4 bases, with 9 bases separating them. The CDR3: CASSASVYEQYF. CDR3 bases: TGCGCCAGCAGCGCCTCAGTTTACGAGCAGTACTTC.

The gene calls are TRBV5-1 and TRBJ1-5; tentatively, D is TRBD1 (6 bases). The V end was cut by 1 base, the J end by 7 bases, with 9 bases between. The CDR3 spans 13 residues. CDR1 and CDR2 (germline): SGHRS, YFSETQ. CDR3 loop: CASSLTGRQPQHF. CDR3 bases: TGCGCCAGCAGCTTGACAGGGCGGCAGCCCCAGCATTTT.

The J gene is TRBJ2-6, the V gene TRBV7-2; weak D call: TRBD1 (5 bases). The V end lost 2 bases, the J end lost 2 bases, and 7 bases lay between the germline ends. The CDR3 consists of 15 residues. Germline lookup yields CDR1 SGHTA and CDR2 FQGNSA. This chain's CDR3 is CASSLSRAGANVLTF. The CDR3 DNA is TGTGCCAGCAGCTTAAGCAGGGCTGGGGCCAACGTCCTGACTTTC.

The chain's CDR3 is CASSLLGGRYYEQYF. The CDR3 bases are TGTGCCAGCAGTTTATTGGGGGGAAGATATTACGAGCAGTACTTC. The chain has TRBV28 and TRBJ2-7, with D possibly being TRBD2 (6 bases). Per the germline V gene, CDR1 is MDHEN and CDR2 is SYDVKM. V shed 1 base and J shed 4 bases, with 14 bases lying between them. The CDR3 is 15 residues long.

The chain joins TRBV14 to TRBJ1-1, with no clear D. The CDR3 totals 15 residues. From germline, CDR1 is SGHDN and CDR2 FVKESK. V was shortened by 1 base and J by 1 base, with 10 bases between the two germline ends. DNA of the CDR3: TGTGCCAGCAGCCAAGGGTGGGCTGGGAACACTGAAGCTTTCTTT. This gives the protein CASSQGWAGNTEAFF.

Written as DNA, the CDR3 is TGCGCCAGCAGCCTAGTAGGATCTAGCACAGATACGCAGTATTTT. Translated: CASSLVGSSTDTQYF. J is TRBJ2-3 and V is TRBV5-1, with D unclear. The CDR3 spans 15 residues. Trimming took 4 bases from V and 0 from J, leaving 12 bases between them. Per germline, CDR1 SGHRS and CDR2 YFSETQ.

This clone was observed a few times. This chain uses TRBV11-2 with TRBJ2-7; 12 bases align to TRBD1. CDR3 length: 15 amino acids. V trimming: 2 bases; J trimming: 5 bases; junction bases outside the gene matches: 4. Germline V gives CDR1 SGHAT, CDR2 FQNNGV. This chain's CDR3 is CASSLKGTGGNEQYF. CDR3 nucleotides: TGTGCCAGCAGCTTAAAGGGGACAGGGGGCAACGAGCAGTACTTC.

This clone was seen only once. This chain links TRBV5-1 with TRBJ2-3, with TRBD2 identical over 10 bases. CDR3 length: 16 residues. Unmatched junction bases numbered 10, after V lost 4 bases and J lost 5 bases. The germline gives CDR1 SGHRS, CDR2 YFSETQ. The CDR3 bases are TGCGCCAGCAGCCCCGAGGGGCTAGCGGGAGTAGATACGCAGTATTTT. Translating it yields CASSPEGLAGVDTQYF.

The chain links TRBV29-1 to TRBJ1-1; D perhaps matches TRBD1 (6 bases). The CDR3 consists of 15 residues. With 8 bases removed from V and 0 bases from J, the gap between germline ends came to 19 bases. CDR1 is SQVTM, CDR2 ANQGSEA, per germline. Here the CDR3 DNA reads TGCAGCCTCGCGGGGGCGGACGGGATGAACACTGAAGCTTTCTTT. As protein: CSLAGADGMNTEAFF.

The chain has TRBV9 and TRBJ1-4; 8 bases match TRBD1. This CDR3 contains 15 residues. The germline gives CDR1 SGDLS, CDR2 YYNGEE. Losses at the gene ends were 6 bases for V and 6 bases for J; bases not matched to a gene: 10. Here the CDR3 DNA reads TGTGCCAGCACCAAGAAGACAGGGGTAGATGAAAAACTGTTTTTT. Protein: CASTKKTGVDEKLFF.

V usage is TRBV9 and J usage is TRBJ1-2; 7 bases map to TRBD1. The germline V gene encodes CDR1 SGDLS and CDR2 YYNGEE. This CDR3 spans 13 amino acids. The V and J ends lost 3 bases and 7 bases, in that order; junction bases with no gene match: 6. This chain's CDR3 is CASSAGQLSGYTF. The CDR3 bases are TGTGCCAGCAGCGCGGGACAGTTGTCTGGCTACACCTTC. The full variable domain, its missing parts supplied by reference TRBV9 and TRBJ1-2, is DSGVTQTPKHLITATGQRVTLRCSPRSGDLSVYWYQQSLDQGLQFLIQYYNGEERAKGNILERFSAQQFPDLHSELNLSSLELGDSALYFCASSAGQLSGYTFGSGTRLTVV.

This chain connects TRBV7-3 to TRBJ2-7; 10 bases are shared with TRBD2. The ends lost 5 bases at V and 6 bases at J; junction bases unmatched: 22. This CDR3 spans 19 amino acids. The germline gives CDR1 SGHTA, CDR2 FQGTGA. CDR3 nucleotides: TGTGCCAGCAGCCCCGGGAGCGGGAGGGCCGACGGGGGGGTTCTCGAGCAGTACTTC. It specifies CASSPGSGRADGGVLEQYF.

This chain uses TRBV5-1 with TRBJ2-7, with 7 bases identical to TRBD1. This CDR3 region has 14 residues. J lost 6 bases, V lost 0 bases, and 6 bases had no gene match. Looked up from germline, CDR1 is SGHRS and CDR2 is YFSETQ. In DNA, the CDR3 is TGCGCCAGCAGCTTGGGGCAGGGGGATGGCGAGCAGTACTTC. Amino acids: CASSLGQGDGEQYF.

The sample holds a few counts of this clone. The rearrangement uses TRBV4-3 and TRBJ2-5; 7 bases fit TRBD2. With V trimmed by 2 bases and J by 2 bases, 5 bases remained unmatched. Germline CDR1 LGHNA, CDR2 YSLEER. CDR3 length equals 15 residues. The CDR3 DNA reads TGCGCCAGCAGCCAAAAGCTAGCGGTACAAGAGACCCAGTACTTC. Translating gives CASSQKLAVQETQYF.

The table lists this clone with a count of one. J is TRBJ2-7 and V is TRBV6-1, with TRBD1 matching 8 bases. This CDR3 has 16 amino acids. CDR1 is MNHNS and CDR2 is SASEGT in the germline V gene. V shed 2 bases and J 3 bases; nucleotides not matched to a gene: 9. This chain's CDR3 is CASSENPGQADYEQYF. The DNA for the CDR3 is TGTGCCAGCAGTGAAAATCCGGGACAGGCTGACTACGAGCAGTACTTC.

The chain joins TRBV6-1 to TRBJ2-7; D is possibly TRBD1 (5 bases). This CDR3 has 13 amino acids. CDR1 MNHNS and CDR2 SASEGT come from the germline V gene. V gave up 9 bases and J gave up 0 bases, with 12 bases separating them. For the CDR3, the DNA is TGTGCCAGTCGGACGACAGACTCCTACGAGCAGTACTTC. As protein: CASRTTDSYEQYF.

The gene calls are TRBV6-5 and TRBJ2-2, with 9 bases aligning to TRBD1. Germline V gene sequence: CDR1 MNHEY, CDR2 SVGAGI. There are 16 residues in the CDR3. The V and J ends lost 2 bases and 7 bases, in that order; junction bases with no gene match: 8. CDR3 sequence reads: CASSYVGQGLGGELFF. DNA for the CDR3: TGTGCCAGCAGTTACGTGGGACAGGGTTTGGGCGGGGAGCTGTTTTTT.

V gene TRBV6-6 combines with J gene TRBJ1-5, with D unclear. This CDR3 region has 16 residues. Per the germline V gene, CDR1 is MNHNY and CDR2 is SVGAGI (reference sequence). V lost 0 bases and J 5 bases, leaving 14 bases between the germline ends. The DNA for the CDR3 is TGTGCCAGCAGTTACTCGGCGGAGGGCGGGGATCAGCCCCAGCATTTT. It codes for CASSYSAEGGDQPQHF.

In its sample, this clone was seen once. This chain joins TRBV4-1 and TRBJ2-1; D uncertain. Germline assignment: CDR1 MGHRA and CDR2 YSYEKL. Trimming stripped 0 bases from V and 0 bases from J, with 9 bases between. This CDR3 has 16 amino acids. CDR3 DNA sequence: TGCGCCAGCAGCCAAGATCAGATCAGCTCCTACAATGAGCAGTTCTTC. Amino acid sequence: CASSQDQISSYNEQFF.

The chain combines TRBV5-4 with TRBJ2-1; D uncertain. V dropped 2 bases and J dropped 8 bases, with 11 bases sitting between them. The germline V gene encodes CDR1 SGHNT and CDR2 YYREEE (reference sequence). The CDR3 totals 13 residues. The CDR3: CASSFSTSYEQFF. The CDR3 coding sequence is TGTGCCAGCAGCTTTTCTACTTCTTATGAGCAGTTCTTC. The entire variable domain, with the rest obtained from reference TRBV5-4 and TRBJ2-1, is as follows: ETGVTQSPTHLIKTRGQQVTLRCSSQSGHNTVSWYQQALGQGPQFIFQYYREEENGRGNFPPRFSGLQFPNYSSELNVNALELDDSALYLCASSFSTSYEQFFGPGTRLTVL.

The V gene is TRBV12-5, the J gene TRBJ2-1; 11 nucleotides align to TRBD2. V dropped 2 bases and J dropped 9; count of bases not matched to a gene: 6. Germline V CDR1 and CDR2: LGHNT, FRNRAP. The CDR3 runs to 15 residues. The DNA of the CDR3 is TGTGCTAGTGGTTTGCTAGCGGGAGGCCCGAGTGAGCAGTTCTTC. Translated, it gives CASGLLAGGPSEQFF.

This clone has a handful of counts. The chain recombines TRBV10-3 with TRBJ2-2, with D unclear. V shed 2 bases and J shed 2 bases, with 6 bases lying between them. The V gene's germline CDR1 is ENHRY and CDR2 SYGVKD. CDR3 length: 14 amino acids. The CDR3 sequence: CAISEDINTGELFF. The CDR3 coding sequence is TGTGCCATCAGTGAGGACATCAACACCGGGGAGCTGTTTTTT.

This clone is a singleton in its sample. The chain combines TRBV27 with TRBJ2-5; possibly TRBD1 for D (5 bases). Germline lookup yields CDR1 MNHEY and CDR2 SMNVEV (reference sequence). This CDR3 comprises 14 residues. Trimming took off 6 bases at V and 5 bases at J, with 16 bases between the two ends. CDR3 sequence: CASRTAPRDETQYF. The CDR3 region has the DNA TGTGCCAGCAGAACTGCCCCCAGGGATGAGACCCAGTACTTC.

CDR3 region: CASSSRTGLTGELFF. CDR3 sequence (DNA): TGTGCCAGCAGCTCGCGGACAGGACTCACCGGGGAGCTGTTTTTT. The chain is built from TRBV7-2 and TRBJ2-2; TRBD1 matches 7 bases. Unmatched junction bases numbered 6, after V lost 4 bases and J lost 4 bases. CDR1 and CDR2 from the germline V gene are SGHTA and FQGNSA. The CDR3 is 15 residues long.

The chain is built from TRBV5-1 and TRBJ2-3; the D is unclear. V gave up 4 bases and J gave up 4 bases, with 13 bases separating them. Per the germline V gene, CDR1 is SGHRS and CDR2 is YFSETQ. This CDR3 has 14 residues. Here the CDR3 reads CASSTRVTADTQYF. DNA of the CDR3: TGCGCCAGCAGCACCCGGGTTACGGCAGATACGCAGTATTTT.

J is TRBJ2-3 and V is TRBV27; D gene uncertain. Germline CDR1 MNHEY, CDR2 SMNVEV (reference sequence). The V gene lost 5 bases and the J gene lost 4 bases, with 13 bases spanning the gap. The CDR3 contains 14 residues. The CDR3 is CASSRPSRADTQYF. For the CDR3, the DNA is TGTGCCAGCAGTCGTCCTAGTCGGGCAGATACGCAGTATTTT.

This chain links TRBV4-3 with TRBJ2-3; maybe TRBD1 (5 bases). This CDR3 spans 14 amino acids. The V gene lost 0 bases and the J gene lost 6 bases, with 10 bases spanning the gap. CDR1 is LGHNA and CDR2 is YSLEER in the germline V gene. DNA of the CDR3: TGCGCCAGCAGCCAAGACCAGGGTACGGATACGCAGTATTTT. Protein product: CASSQDQGTDTQYF.